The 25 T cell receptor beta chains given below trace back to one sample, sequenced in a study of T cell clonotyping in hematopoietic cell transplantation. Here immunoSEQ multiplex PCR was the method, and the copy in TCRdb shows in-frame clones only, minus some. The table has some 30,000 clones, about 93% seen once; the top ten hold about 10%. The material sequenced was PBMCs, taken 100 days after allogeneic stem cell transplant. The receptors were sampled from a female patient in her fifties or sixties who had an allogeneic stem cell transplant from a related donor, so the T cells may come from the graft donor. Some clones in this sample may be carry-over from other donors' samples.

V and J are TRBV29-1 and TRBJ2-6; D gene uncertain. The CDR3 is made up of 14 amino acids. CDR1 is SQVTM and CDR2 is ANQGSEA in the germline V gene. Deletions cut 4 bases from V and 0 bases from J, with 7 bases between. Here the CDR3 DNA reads TGCAGCGTTGTTTGGGGCTCTGGGGCCAACGTCCTGACTTTC. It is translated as CSVVWGSGANVLTF. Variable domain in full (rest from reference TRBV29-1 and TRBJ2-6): SAVISQKPSRDICQRGTSLTIQCQVDSQVTMMFWYRQQPGQSLTLIATANQGSEATYESGFVIDKFPISRPNLTFSTLTVSNMSPEDSSIYLCSVVWGSGANVLTFGAGSRLTVL.

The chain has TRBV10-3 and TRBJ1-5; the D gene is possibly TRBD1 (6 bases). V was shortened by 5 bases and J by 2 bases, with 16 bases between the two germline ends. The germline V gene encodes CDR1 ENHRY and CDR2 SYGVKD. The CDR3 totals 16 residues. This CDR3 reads CAISSGGRVGNQPQHF. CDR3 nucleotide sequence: TGTGCCATCAGTTCGGGGGGCAGGGTGGGCAATCAGCCCCAGCATTTT.

The CDR3: CASSGTGIAGETQYF. DNA for the CDR3: TGTGCCAGCAGCGGAACTGGGATAGCGGGAGAGACCCAGTACTTC. V gene TRBV9 combines with J gene TRBJ2-5; 7 nucleotides align to TRBD2. The V gene's germline CDR1 is SGDLS and CDR2 YYNGEE. The CDR3 consists of 15 residues. The junction had 9 bases not matched to a gene; V was cut back by 3 bases and J by 4 bases.

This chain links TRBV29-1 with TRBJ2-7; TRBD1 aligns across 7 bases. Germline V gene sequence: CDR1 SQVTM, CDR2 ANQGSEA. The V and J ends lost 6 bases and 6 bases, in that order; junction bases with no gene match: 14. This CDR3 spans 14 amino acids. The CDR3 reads CSVARDSTSGEQYF. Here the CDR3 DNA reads TGCAGCGTCGCACGGGACAGCACATCTGGCGAGCAGTACTTC.

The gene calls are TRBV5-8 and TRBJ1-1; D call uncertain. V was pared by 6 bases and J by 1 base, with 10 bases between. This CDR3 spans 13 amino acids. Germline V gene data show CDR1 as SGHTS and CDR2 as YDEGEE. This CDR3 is CASNPGRNTEAFF. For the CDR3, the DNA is TGTGCCAGCAACCCGGGGAGGAACACTGAAGCTTTCTTT.

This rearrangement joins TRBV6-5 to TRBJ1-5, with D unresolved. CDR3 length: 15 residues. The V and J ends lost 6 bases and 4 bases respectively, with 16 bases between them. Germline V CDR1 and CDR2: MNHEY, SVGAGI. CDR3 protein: CASSHLDGSNQPQHF. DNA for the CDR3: TGTGCCAGCAGCCACTTAGACGGTTCGAATCAGCCCCAGCATTTT.

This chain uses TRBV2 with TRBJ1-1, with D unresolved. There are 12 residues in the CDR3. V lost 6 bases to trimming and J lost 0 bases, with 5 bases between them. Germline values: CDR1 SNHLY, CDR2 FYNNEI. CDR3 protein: CASRWMNTEAFF. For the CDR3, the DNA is TGTGCCAGCAGGTGGATGAACACTGAAGCTTTCTTT.

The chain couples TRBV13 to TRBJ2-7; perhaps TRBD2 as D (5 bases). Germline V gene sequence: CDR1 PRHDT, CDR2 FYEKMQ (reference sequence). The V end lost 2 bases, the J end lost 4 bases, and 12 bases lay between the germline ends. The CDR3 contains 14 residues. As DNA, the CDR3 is TGTGCCAGCAGCTTAAGCGGCGTAATTTACGAGCAGTACTTC. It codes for CASSLSGVIYEQYF.

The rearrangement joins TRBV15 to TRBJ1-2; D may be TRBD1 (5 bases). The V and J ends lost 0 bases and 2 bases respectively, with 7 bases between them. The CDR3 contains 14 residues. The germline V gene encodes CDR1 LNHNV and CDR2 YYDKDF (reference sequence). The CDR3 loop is CATSREDRNYGYTF. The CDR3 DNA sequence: TGTGCCACCAGCAGAGAAGACAGAAACTATGGCTACACCTTC.

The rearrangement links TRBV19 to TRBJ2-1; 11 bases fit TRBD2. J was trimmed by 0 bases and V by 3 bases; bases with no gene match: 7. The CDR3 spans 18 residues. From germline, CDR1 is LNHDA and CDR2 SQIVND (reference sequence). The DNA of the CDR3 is TGTGCCAGTAGTATCGCTAGCGGGGGGCCGAGCTCCTACAATGAGCAGTTCTTC. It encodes CASSIASGGPSSYNEQFF.

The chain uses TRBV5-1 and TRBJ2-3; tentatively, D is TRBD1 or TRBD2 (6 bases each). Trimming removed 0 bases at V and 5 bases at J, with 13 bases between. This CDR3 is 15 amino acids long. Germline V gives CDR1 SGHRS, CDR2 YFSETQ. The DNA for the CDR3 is TGCGCCAGCAGCTTGGAAGGAAGGGGGGTAGATACGCAGTATTTT. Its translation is CASSLEGRGVDTQYF.

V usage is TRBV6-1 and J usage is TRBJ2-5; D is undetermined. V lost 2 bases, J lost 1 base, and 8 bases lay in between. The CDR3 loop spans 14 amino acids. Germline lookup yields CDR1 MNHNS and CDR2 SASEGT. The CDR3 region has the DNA TGTGCCAGCAGTGAAACGAGCTTCCAAGAGACCCAGTACTTC. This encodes CASSETSFQETQYF.

In DNA form, the CDR3 reads TGTGCCAGCAGCCCTAGCCGTACGAGGGGGCCCCCCTATAATTCACCCCTCCACTTT. Its translation: CASSPSRTRGPPYNSPLHF. The chain carries TRBV9 and TRBJ1-6; 7 nucleotides agree with TRBD1. Trimming removed 4 bases from V and 2 bases from J; junction bases left unmatched: 15. This CDR3 spans 19 amino acids. Germline-derived CDR1 and CDR2 are SGDLS and YYNGEE.

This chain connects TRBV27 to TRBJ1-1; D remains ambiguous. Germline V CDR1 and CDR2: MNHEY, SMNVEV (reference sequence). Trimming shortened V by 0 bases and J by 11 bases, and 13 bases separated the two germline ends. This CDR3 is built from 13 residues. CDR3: CASSLSWVSKAFF. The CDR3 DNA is TGTGCCAGCAGTTTATCTTGGGTTTCGAAGGCTTTCTTT.

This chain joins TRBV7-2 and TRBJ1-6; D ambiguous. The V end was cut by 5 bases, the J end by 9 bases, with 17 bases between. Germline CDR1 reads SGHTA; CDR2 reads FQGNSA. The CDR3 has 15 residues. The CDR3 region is CASSPDKGSLSPLHF. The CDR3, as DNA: TGTGCCAGCAGCCCTGACAAAGGGTCTCTTTCACCCCTCCACTTT.

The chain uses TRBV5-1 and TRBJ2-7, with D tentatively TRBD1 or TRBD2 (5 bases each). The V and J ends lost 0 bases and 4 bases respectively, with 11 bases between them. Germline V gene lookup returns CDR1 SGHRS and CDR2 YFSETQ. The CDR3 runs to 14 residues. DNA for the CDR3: TGCGCCAGCAGCTTGGCCCCCGGGACGTACGAGCAGTACTTC. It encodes CASSLAPGTYEQYF.

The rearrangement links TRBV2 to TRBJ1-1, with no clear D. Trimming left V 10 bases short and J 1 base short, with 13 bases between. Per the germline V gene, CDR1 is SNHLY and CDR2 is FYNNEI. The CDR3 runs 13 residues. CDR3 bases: TGTGCCACCCAACCCGACGGGAACACTGAAGCTTTCTTT. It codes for CATQPDGNTEAFF. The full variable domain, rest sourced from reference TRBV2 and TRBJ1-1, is EPEVTQTPSHQVTQMGQEVILRCVPISNHLYFYWYRQILGQKVEFLVSFYNNEISEKSEIFDDQFSVERPDGSNFTLKIRSTKLEDSAMYFCATQPDGNTEAFFGQGTRLTVV.

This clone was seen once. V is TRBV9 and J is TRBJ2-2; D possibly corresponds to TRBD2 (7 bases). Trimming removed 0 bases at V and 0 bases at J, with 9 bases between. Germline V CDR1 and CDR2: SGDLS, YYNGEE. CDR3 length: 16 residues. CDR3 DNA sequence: TGTGCCAGCAGCGTAGTGGGGGGGCCGAACACCGGGGAGCTGTTTTTT. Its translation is CASSVVGGPNTGELFF.

The CDR3 reads CASKELRGSVGYTF. In nucleotides, the CDR3 is TGTGCCAGTAAGGAGCTAAGGGGGTCGGTCGGCTACACCTTC. J is TRBJ1-2 and V is TRBV19; weak D call: TRBD1 (6 bases). V lost 7 bases and J lost 8, with 20 bases in between. CDR1 and CDR2 (germline): LNHDA, SQIVND (reference sequence). The CDR3 has 14 amino acids.

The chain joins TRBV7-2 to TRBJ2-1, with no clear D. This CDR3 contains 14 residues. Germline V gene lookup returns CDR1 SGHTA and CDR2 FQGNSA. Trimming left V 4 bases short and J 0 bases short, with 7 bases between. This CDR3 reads CASSYHSSYNEQFF. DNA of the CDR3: TGTGCCAGCAGCTACCATAGCTCCTACAATGAGCAGTTCTTC.

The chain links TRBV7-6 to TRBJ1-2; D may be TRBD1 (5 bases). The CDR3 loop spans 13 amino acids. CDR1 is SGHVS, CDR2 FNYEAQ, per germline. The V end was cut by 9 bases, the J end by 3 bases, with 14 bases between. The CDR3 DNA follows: TGTGCCAGTTCCCCGGGGGGAGACTATGGCTACACCTTC. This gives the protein CASSPGGDYGYTF.

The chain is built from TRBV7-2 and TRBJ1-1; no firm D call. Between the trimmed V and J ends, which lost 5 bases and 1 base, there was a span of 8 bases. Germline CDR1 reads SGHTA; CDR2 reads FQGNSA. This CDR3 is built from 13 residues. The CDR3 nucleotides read TGTGCCAGCAGCATCCCAGAGAACACTGAAGCTTTCTTT. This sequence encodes CASSIPENTEAFF.

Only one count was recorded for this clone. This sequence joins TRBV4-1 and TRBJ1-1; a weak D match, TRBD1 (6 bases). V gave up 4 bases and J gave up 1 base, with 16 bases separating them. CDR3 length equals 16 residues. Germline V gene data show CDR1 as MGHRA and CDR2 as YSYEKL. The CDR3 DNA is TGCGCCAGCAGCCCTCCCTACGGACAGCCGAACACTGAAGCTTTCTTT. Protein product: CASSPPYGQPNTEAFF.

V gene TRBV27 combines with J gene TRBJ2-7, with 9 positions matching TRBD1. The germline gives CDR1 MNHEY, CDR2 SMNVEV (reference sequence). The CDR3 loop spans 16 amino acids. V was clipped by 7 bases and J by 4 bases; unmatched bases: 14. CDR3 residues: CASIRSLTGGSYEQYF. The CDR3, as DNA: TGTGCCAGCATCCGTTCATTAACAGGGGGCAGTTACGAGCAGTACTTC.

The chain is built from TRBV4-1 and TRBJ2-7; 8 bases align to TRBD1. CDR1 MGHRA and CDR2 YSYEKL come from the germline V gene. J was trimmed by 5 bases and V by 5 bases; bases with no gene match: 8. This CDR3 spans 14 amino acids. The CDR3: CASSTTDRDHEQYF. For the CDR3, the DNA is TGCGCCAGCAGCACCACGGACAGGGACCACGAGCAGTACTTC.